These 24 T cell receptor beta chains were sequenced from one sample in a study of T-cell memory formation after mild COVID-19. MiXCR, run by TCRdb on the 5' RACE reads, gives a single entry per CDR3 protein. The table includes 450,000 or so distinct CDR3 sequences, around a quarter detected once. Sequences were obtained from PBMCs or a T cell subset sorted from them (not recorded which). The receptors were sampled from an adult woman who had mild COVID-19 (a few samples of this study predate the infection). Cell type and time point are not known.

V gene TRBV7-2 combines with J gene TRBJ2-3; 8 bases match TRBD2. Germline CDR1 and CDR2: SGHTA and FQGNSA. The CDR3 extends over 16 amino acids. The V and J ends lost 4 bases and 5 bases, in that order; junction bases with no gene match: 11. Here the CDR3 reads CASSSTRGGEGDTQYF. In DNA, the CDR3 is TGTGCCAGCAGCTCCACCCGGGGGGGTGAGGGAGATACGCAGTATTTT.

The CDR3 spells CSAASIGRGIGYTF. The CDR3 region has the DNA TGCAGCGCAGCATCGATTGGACGCGGCATTGGCTACACCTTC. The chain has TRBV29-1 and TRBJ1-2; D is unresolved. The germline V and J ends were trimmed by 7 bases and 7 bases, with 22 bases remaining between them. The germline V gene encodes CDR1 SQVTM and CDR2 ANQGSEA. This CDR3 has 14 residues.

The V gene is TRBV27, the J gene TRBJ2-1; D perhaps matches TRBD2 (5 bases). CDR3 length: 19 amino acids. Germline lookup yields CDR1 MNHEY and CDR2 SMNVEV (reference sequence). The germline V and J ends were trimmed by 1 base and 0 bases, with 19 bases remaining between them. CDR3 nucleotide sequence: TGTGCCAGCAGTTTATTAGCCCGCCGAACTAGAGACTCCTACAATGAGCAGTTCTTC. As protein: CASSLLARRTRDSYNEQFF.

CDR3: CSARGAGARTYEQYF. The CDR3 DNA is TGCAGTGCTAGGGGGGCAGGGGCGAGGACCTACGAGCAGTACTTC. The rearrangement joins TRBV20-1 to TRBJ2-7; maybe TRBD1 (6 bases). The germline CDR1 and CDR2 sequences are DFQATT and SNEGSKA (reference sequence). The length of the CDR3 is 15 residues. V lost 3 bases and J 2 bases, leaving 17 bases between the germline ends.

The sample holds a few counts of this clonotype. The chain employs TRBV6-5 and TRBJ2-7; possible D gene TRBD2, 5 bases. Trimming stripped 7 bases from V and 2 bases from J, with 12 bases between. Germline CDR1 MNHEY, CDR2 SVGAGI. The CDR3 totals 13 residues. CDR3 bases: TGTGCCAGCACCCCGGGGAGCCCCTACGAGCAGTACTTC. Protein sequence: CASTPGSPYEQYF.

This sequence joins TRBV20-1 and TRBJ2-3, with D perhaps TRBD2 (6 bases). The V gene lost 6 bases and the J gene lost 4 bases, with 11 bases spanning the gap. Looked up from germline, CDR1 is DFQATT and CDR2 is SNEGSKA (reference sequence). The CDR3 is made up of 12 amino acids. For the CDR3, the DNA is TGCAGTGCCGTGTCGGGAGCAGATACGCAGTATTTT. This encodes CSAVSGADTQYF.

This clonotype was seen only a few times. J is TRBJ2-7 and V is TRBV6-6; D is tentatively TRBD1 or TRBD2 (5 bases each). The V end was cut by 8 bases, the J end by 4 bases, with 21 bases between. Germline CDR1 and CDR2: MNHNY and SVGAGI (reference sequence). CDR3 length equals 15 residues. The CDR3 DNA is TGTGCCAGCCAGGCGTCAAACTTGAGGGGATACGAGCAGTACTTC. This translates into CASQASNLRGYEQYF.

The V and J genes are TRBV9 and TRBJ2-7; 7 bases are a match to TRBD2. The V gene end was trimmed by 3 bases and the J gene end by 3 bases; junction bases not matched to a gene: 15. This CDR3 comprises 17 residues. Germline values: CDR1 SGDLS, CDR2 YYNGEE. This CDR3 is CASSAQSRASGFYEQYF. As DNA, the CDR3 is TGTGCCAGCAGCGCCCAATCACGGGCTAGCGGCTTCTACGAGCAGTACTTC.

The rearrangement links TRBV5-6 to TRBJ2-7; D possibly corresponds to TRBD2 (5 bases). The germline V and J ends were trimmed by 0 bases and 2 bases, with 12 bases remaining between them. The CDR3 runs to 15 residues. Germline assignment: CDR1 SGHDT and CDR2 YYEEEE. The DNA for the CDR3 is TGTGCCAGCAGCTTGGGTCCCGCAGCGGCCTACGAGCAGTACTTC. Residues: CASSLGPAAAYEQYF.

This clonotype was observed a handful of times. V gene TRBV7-8 combines with J gene TRBJ2-5, with D uncertain. The germline gives CDR1 SGHVS, CDR2 FQNEAQ. Trimming removed 5 bases at V and 4 bases at J, with 8 bases between. The CDR3 is 12 amino acids. CDR3 in DNA: TGTGCCAGCAGCCCTCGGATAGAGACCCAGTACTTC. It codes for CASSPRIETQYF.

This rearrangement joins TRBV9 to TRBJ2-7; TRBD2 is a possible D gene (6 bases). CDR3 length: 15 residues. Germline V gene lookup returns CDR1 SGDLS and CDR2 YYNGEE. V lost 0 bases, J lost 3 bases, and 13 bases lay in between. CDR3 amino acids: CASSVGPGLDYEQYF. The CDR3 region has the DNA TGTGCCAGCAGCGTAGGGCCGGGACTGGACTACGAGCAGTACTTC.

This clonotype has a handful of counts. The CDR3 nucleotides read TGTGCCAGCAGTCCCGGGACTAGCGGGAGTATAGAGACCCAGTACTTC. As protein: CASSPGTSGSIETQYF. This chain connects TRBV27 to TRBJ2-5, with 14 bases matching TRBD2. V lost 5 bases, J lost 4 bases, and 6 bases stayed unmatched. CDR1 is MNHEY and CDR2 is SMNVEV in the germline V gene (reference sequence). This CDR3 has 16 amino acids.

This sequence joins TRBV20-1 and TRBJ2-3, with 9 bases fitting TRBD2. The CDR3 extends over 16 amino acids. In germline, CDR1 is DFQATT, CDR2 SNEGSKA (reference sequence). V was clipped by 3 bases and J by 2 bases; unmatched bases: 9. CDR3 residues: CSASLAGPSLTDTQYF. CDR3 DNA sequence: TGCAGTGCTAGTCTAGCGGGACCCTCCCTCACAGATACGCAGTATTTT.

This clonotype has ten or more counts. The genes are TRBV7-2 and TRBJ2-5; 9 positions agree with TRBD2. CDR1 and CDR2 from the germline V gene are SGHTA and FQGNSA. This CDR3 contains 15 residues. With 5 bases clipped from V and 5 bases from J, the junction kept 9 bases outside the gene matches. The CDR3 coding sequence is TGTGCCAGCAGCCGAAGCGGGGGGACCGGGGAGACCCAGTACTTC. Its translation is CASSRSGGTGETQYF.

The chain joins TRBV12-3 or TRBV12-4 to TRBJ1-1, with D perhaps matching TRBD1 (6 bases). V dropped 1 base and J dropped 12 bases, with 15 bases sitting between them. This CDR3 is 13 amino acids long. Here the CDR3 reads CASSLGGRGSTFF. The CDR3 nucleotides are TGTGCCAGCAGTTTAGGGGGGCGGGGGTCGACTTTCTTT.

This clonotype was seen a handful of times. The rearrangement joins TRBV14 to TRBJ2-1; D is unresolved. Germline CDR1 and CDR2: SGHDN and FVKESK. The V gene lost 0 bases and the J gene lost 5 bases, with 5 bases spanning the gap. The CDR3 totals 13 residues. CDR3 residues: CASSQERHNEQFF. In DNA, the CDR3 is TGTGCCAGCAGCCAAGAACGCCACAATGAGCAGTTCTTC. The whole variable domain, remainder taken from reference TRBV14 and TRBJ2-1, is EAGVTQFPSHSVIEKGQTVTLRCDPISGHDNLYWYRRVMGKEIKFLLHFVKESKQDESGMPNNRFLAERTGGTYSTLKVQPAELEDSGVYFCASSQERHNEQFFGPGTRLTVL.

The V call is TRBV6-5, the J call TRBJ2-7, with no clear D. Germline CDR1 MNHEY, CDR2 SVGAGI. This CDR3 region has 14 residues. Trimming removed 7 bases from V and 3 bases from J, with 16 bases in between. CDR3 bases: TGTGCCAGCACCCCAGTGATGGGCGGCTACGAGCAGTACTTC. It codes for CASTPVMGGYEQYF.

This clonotype was counted a few times. This chain connects TRBV5-8 to TRBJ2-3, with 7 bases matching TRBD1. CDR1 is SGHTS, CDR2 YDEGEE, per germline. This CDR3 has 12 amino acids. J was trimmed by 11 bases and V by 4 bases; bases with no gene match: 7. The CDR3 region is CASSVGTERQYF. CDR3 coding DNA: TGTGCCAGCAGCGTAGGGACAGAAAGGCAGTATTTT.

This clonotype has a handful of counts. The rearrangement joins TRBV7-9 to TRBJ2-7, with 7 nucleotides matching TRBD1. This CDR3 spans 13 amino acids. Trimming at V came to 2 bases and at J to 5 bases, leaving 3 bases not matched to a gene. Germline V gives CDR1 SEHNR, CDR2 FQNEAQ (reference sequence). The CDR3 DNA reads as TGTGCCAGCAGCTTAACAGGGGCCAACGAGCAGTACTTC. It translates to CASSLTGANEQYF.

The chain links TRBV5-1 to TRBJ2-7; D gene ambiguous. The CDR3 covers 13 residues. Per the germline V gene, CDR1 is SGHRS and CDR2 is YFSETQ. Deletions cut 3 bases from V and 0 bases from J, with 7 bases between. CDR3 residues: CASSSISSYEQYF. The CDR3 region has the DNA TGCGCCAGCAGCTCAATTAGCTCCTACGAGCAGTACTTC.

The rearrangement links TRBV24-1 to TRBJ1-3, with 8 bases fitting TRBD1. Germline V gene sequence: CDR1 KGHDR, CDR2 SFDVKD. After removal of 4 bases from V and 2 bases from J, the junction contained 6 bases not matched to a gene. This CDR3 is built from 16 residues. The CDR3 bases are TGTGCCACCAGTGAGGGAGAGACAGGGGCTGGAAACACCATATATTTT. Translation gives CATSEGETGAGNTIYF.

The J gene is TRBJ2-7, the V gene TRBV6-5, with D possibly being TRBD1 (5 bases). The CDR3 is 15 amino acids. Germline CDR1 reads MNHEY; CDR2 reads SVGAGI. V lost 0 bases and J 4 bases, leaving 13 bases between the germline ends. The CDR3 DNA is TGTGCCAGCAGTTACTCAGGGGAATCTCCTTACGAGCAGTACTTC. This gives the protein CASSYSGESPYEQYF.

This clonotype is a singleton in its sample. The chain recombines TRBV9 with TRBJ1-3; unclear D gene. V dropped 2 bases and J dropped 7 bases, with 7 bases sitting between them. Germline values: CDR1 SGDLS, CDR2 YYNGEE. This CDR3 spans 12 amino acids. CDR3 bases: TGTGCCAGCAGCGTGGCGCAGAACACCATATATTTT. The encoded protein is CASSVAQNTIYF.

CDR3 DNA: TGTGCCTGGTCATTGACTAGCGGGGGAAATGGCGAGCAGTACTTC. It translates to CAWSLTSGGNGEQYF. The gene calls are TRBV30 and TRBJ2-7, with TRBD2 identical over 12 bases. The CDR3 runs 15 residues. V was pared by 5 bases and J by 6 bases, with 11 bases of the junction left unmatched. The germline V gene has CDR1 GTSNPN and CDR2 SVGIG (reference sequence).